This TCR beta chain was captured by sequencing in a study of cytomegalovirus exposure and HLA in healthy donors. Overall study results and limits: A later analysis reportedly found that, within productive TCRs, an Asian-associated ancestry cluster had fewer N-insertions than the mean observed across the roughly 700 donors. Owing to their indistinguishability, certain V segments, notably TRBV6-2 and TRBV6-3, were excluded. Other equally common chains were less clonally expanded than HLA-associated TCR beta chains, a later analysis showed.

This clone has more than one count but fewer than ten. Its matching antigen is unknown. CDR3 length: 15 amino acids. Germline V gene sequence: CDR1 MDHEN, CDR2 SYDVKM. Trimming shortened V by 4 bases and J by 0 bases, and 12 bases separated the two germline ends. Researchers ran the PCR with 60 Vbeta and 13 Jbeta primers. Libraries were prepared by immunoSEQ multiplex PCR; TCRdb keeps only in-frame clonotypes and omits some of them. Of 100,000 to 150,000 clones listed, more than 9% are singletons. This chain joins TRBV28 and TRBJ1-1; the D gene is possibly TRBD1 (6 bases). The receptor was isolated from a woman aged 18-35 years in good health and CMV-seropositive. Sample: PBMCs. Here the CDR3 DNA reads TGTGCCAGCAGTTCCCGCGGACAGTTGAACACTGAAGCTTTCTTT. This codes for CASSSRGQLNTEAFF.